This entry features one TCR beta chain sequence. Its antigen remains unidentified. No much larger clone is present one base from it, and per-base qualities are unavailable. This sample was taken from a study of cytomegalovirus exposure and HLA in healthy donors listed by TCRdb under 2017. For the wider study: An earlier analysis of roughly 570 of the donors reported 276 Gb of sequence data and 95 million to 140 million unique TCR beta sequences obtained from 150 million to 200 million T cells. An early release covering 550 to 700 HLA-typed donors comprised 300 to 350 gigabases of sequencing data and about 90 million unique TCR sequences. A later analysis re-analyzed previously published TCR beta repertoires from roughly 600 donors and added high-resolution HLA genotyping to study TCR occurrence patterns. Besides the first cohort of roughly 660 subjects, a separate validation cohort made up of 120 different subjects was used. Because of strong linkage in the cohort, four to six DR-DQ haplotypes were treated as single units for association and clustering. Among the roughly 380 genotyped donors, around 81% belonged to the genetic ancestry cluster associated with self-reported Caucasian donors. The study aimed to test whether signatures of past pathogen exposure could be identified by cataloging public T cell receptors. A later genetic analysis used genome-wide SNP genotypes for about three fifths of the 666 donors, treating that subset as a discovery cohort. The later analysis used no new phenotypic data to find candidate immune exposures, relying instead on TCR beta sequences and their occurrence across donors. Class I and class II HLA loci were covered by the typing at four-digit resolution. All discovery cohort repertoires had been generated using a single sequencing platform. Across approximately 400 genotyped donors of the cohort, an average of about 240,000 unique TCR beta nucleotide sequences per donor were sequenced, and roughly 17% of those sequences were non-productive. The study used immunosequencing to profile the T cell repertoires of 666 subjects and linked those repertoires to cytomegalovirus serostatus. In an earlier analysis of a few hundred of the donors, high-throughput TCR beta sequencing was used to judge whether each TCR beta V gene segment behaved as functional or pseudogenic. Typing coverage varied by locus: roughly 629-630 donors for A, B, C, DRB1 and DQB1; more than 500 for DQA1; more than 600 for DPA1; 450 to 480 for DPB1. Donor age, sex, ethnicity and CMV serostatus were collected together with the repertoire data. High-throughput TCR immunosequencing, statistical association of individual TCRs with disease status, and machine learning were combined to predict cytomegalovirus infection status.

The library came from the immunoSEQ multiplex PCR assay. The multiplex PCR relied on a mix of 60 forward primers for TCR Vbeta segments and 13 reverse primers for TCR Jbeta segments. The CDR3 region of rearranged TCR beta genes was amplified from genomic DNA with a multiplex PCR assay. Amplified TCR beta libraries were sequenced as 87-base-pair reads on the Illumina HiSeq System. The published analysis was carried out like this. A later analysis counted 65 million to 90 million unique TCR beta chains across the 700 or so repertoires, and roughly 9.9 million of these chains were shared by at least two donors. Raw reads were error-corrected and collapsed into unique sequences by a nearest-neighbor algorithm in which closely related sequences were merged to remove PCR and sequencing errors. To assign V, D and J gene segments, CDR3 sequences were aligned to IMGT reference sequences. For a sequence to be retained, a match of at least six nucleotides was required to both a V gene segment and a J gene segment. A rearrangement counted as productive if the CDR3 had no stop codons and remained in frame with V and J, and every other rearrangement counted as non-productive. CDR3 was defined according to IMGT convention as the region running from the second conserved V-encoded cysteine to the conserved J-encoded phenylalanine. The earlier analysis of more than 450 of the donors excluded sequences that lacked an unambiguous match to a single V gene segment. An earlier analysis of 550 to 650 of the donors classified V segments as functional when productive rearrangements were above 56.7% and as segregating when the standard deviation between donors was above 5%. A statistical classification framework was developed to diagnose cytomegalovirus status using the catalog of TCR beta chain sequences. In a later analysis, TCR nucleotide sequences were compared against IMGT/GENE-DB human TR gene sequences so that V and J genes could be assigned. A later analysis assigned CDR3 sequences and most-parsimonious VDJ recombination scenarios with the TCRdist pipeline. A later analysis defined each TCR beta chain by its CDR3 amino acid sequence plus V-gene family, and excluded reads lacking a unique V-gene family. To address suspected cross-contamination and a sequencing artifact, a later analysis removed a few hundred highly shared, low-generation-probability nucleotide sequences. In a later analysis, a clonal expansion index was calculated for each public chain from normalized within-repertoire ranks of inferred template counts. Generation probabilities in a later analysis came from a VDJ recombination model fitted to out-of-frame rearrangements, and those results were checked against IGoR. A later analysis scored TCR-TCR, TCR-HLA and TCR-CMV co-occurrence with hypergeometric tests, applying a repertoire-size bias correction to TCR pairs. In a later analysis, false discovery rates were estimated by permuting HLA or CMV assignments 20 times. In a later analysis, co-occurring TCRs were grouped using DBSCAN, and TCRdist sequence similarity was added for clustering within HLA-allele-positive subsets. Repertoires with fewer than 30,000 or more than 120,000 public chains were left out of co-occurrence clustering, as were several repertoires with anomalous nucleotide sharing. Entries here come from immuneACCESS through TCRdb and include only in-frame sequences with V and J called. Some clones fail to appear in such tables; in the studies checked, an unresolved V gene covers under half of the shortfall, and the cause of the remainder is unknown. Clone size and the V and J calls come from that table; the DNA yielded D and trimming. The sample table holds about 100,000 clones, of which more than 75% were seen once. Of the sample, 4% is held by the ten largest clones.

What the study reported, not specific to this receptor: A later genetic analysis associated a missense DCLRE1C variant with V-gene and J-gene trimming of TCR beta chains, and an independent cohort replicated the association. In a later analysis, HLA-associated TCR beta chains were found to be more clonally expanded and to have lower generation probabilities than equally common non-associated chains. Some IMGT-functional V segments, including TRBV6-2 and TRBV6-3, could not be distinguished by the 87-base-pair reads and were therefore excluded. In a later analysis, most CMV-associated TCR beta chains were found to appear HLA-restricted, with HLA associations seemingly driven largely by CMV exposure. Cytomegalovirus status was reported to be diagnosed by the classifier with high specificity and sensitivity in both the original and validation cohorts. Sequencing depth was assumed to be roughly uniform across donors in the presence/absence analyses, though that assumption may not hold. A group of highly shared sequence variants was considered likely to be a technical artifact of the sequencing pipeline. The study listed approximately 150 TCR beta chains as associated with cytomegalovirus. According to the authors, the approach could potentially be generalized to other disease states and immunological phenotypes. Assigning TCR associations to individual alleles was difficult when HLA alleles, especially DR and DQ, strongly co-occurred. Because HLA typing was unavailable for some donors at each locus, only the typed subset was used in association tests. According to a later genetic analysis, donors in an Asian-associated ancestry cluster had fewer N-insertions in productive TCRs than the approximately 650-donor mean. A further reported finding was that TCR beta sequences accurately predicted the HLA-A and HLA-B alleles for most subjects in the first cohort. Linkage disequilibrium might explain the correlated functional status among segregating V segments, but an unknown experimental factor could not be ruled out. A few of the identified cytomegalovirus-associated TCR beta chains were confirmed in vitro to be specific for cytomegalovirus antigens. Most TCR sequences were seen in very few donors, while some public TCRs were found in many individuals. The cohort was sequenced for TCR beta chains only, and without alpha or paired-chain data the features that could be detected were limited. Seventeen rarely observed V segments, including chromosome 9 orphons, were excluded from the earlier analysis of about 600 of the donors because counts were too low. For the cohort, immune exposure information was limited to CMV serostatus. Broadly in line with IMGT annotations, most TCR beta V segments showed up in productive rearrangements about 87% or about 30% of the time in an earlier analysis of several hundred of the donors. At a false discovery rate of 0.05, a later analysis linked 16,951 TCR beta sequences to specific HLA alleles. A later analysis reported that several top co-occurrence clusters appeared linked to parvovirus B19, influenza, CMV and Epstein-Barr virus. According to a later analysis, TCR association rates differed among HLA loci, with DRB1 alleles showing the most associated TCRs and HLA-C alleles showing the fewest.

The cohort comprised some 700 healthy bone marrow donors. At the time of sampling, every cohort member was nominally healthy, though immune exposures that went unrecorded were likely present. The donor was CMV seropositive and was included in the group of 250 to 300 seropositive cohort members. A peripheral blood sample was collected from each donor, and TCR beta sequencing was performed on peripheral blood mononuclear cells. Genomic DNA was extracted from the blood cell samples with the Qiagen DNeasy Blood Extraction Kit. V is clipped by 0 bases and J by 3 bases, and the sequence between their germline boundaries is 9 bases long. The germline V gene yields KGHSH for CDR1 and LQKENI for CDR2. The CDR3 goes from the cysteine to the phenylalanine over 15 residues. This entry keeps only the CDR3 DNA: 45 bases, framed from base 1.

This sequence originates from a woman aged 50 to 65 in good health and CMV-seropositive. The sample taken for sequencing was PBMCs. The sequence links TRBV18 to TRBJ1-5; TRBD1 is a possible D gene, resting on 5 matching bases. The nucleotide sequence is TGTGCCAGCTCACCACCGGGGCAGCCCAATCAGCCCCAGCATTTT. Translated, it gives CASSPPGQPNQPQHF.